The present T cell receptor beta chain was sequenced within a study of identical twins. MiXCR was run by TCRdb on the 5' RACE reads, yielding one entry per CDR3 protein. Here the sample spans more than 600,000 distinct CDR3 sequences, roughly 18% being singletons. This clonotype has only a few counts. The CDR3 spans 16 residues. Unmatched junction bases numbered 12, after V lost 6 bases and J lost 4 bases. Germline V gene sequence: CDR1 MGHRA, CDR2 YSYEKL. The sample also formed part of further work on T cells expressing NK-cell markers. That paper notes: A few donors likewise had their CD3+CD56-NKG2C+ fraction led by these clonotypes.

The rearrangement uses TRBV4-1 and TRBJ2-3; 8 bases are a match to TRBD2. The sequence derives from a woman between 18 and 30 years old in good health. The sample taken for sequencing was PBMCs. The CDR3 DNA reads TGCGCCAGCAGTTATACAACTAGCGGTTATTCAGATACGCAGTATTTT. This gives the protein CASSYTTSGYSDTQYF.